This passage covers 5 T cell receptor beta chains from one sample sequenced in a study of Ad26.COV2.S vaccination and SARS-CoV-2 variants (dated by TCRdb to about 2021). The method behind the library was the immunoSEQ multiplex PCR assay. The source is immuneACCESS, and TCRdb retained only in-frame sequences with V and J called. Part of the clones is not carried over; for the studies checked, unresolved V genes explain less than half of this, and the remainder is unexplained. Recorded for this sample are hundreds of thousands of clones; more than 70% of them occurred a single time. The ten largest clones represent around 1.4% of the sample. What this sample's treatment or condition label stands for: around 19 received Ad26.COV2.S at low or high dose, single or two shots; several received placebo; per-sample allocation not given. For vaccine and placebo recipients, repertoires were sequenced using samples collected on day 63 after the first injection.

The input for sequencing was peripheral blood, taken in a trial of Ad26.COV2.S vaccine versus placebo. The receptor set was obtained from a person between 18 and 59 years old who received the Ad26.COV2.S COVID-19 vaccine or a placebo.

This chain links TRBV11-2 with TRBJ2-2; D is unresolved. This CDR3 spans 15 amino acids. CDR1 SGHAT and CDR2 FQNNGV come from the germline V gene. The ends were cut back, 3 bases at V and 5 bases at J, with 13 bases in the middle. CDR3 DNA sequence: TGTGCCAGCAGCTTGTTTGGACCCACTACCGGGGAGCTGTTTTTT. It codes for CASSLFGPTTGELFF.

J is TRBJ1-6 and V is TRBV7-2, with D possibly TRBD1 on 6 matching bases. The V and J ends lost 4 bases and 4 bases respectively, with 11 bases between them. The CDR3 loop spans 15 amino acids. Germline-derived CDR1 and CDR2 are SGHTA and FQGNSA. CDR3 coding DNA: TGTGCCAGCAGCTCAGGGGCCCCTTATAATTCACCCCTCCACTTT. Translation gives CASSSGAPYNSPLHF.

The table lists this clone with a count of one. The chain links TRBV7-9 to TRBJ2-7; 8 bases are a match to TRBD1. The ends lost 4 bases at V and 3 bases at J; junction bases unmatched: 14. The CDR3 covers 17 residues. Germline V gives CDR1 SEHNR, CDR2 FQNEAQ (reference sequence). The DNA of the CDR3 is TGTGCCAGCAGCTGGGGGAAATCTGACAGGGGCCACTACGAGCAGTACTTC. This sequence encodes CASSWGKSDRGHYEQYF. The full variable domain, rest sourced from reference TRBV7-9 and TRBJ2-7, is DTGVSQNPRHKITKRGQNVTFRCDPISEHNRLYWYRQTLGQGPEFLTYFQNEAQLEKSRLLSDRFSAERPKGSFSTLEIQRTEQGDSAMYLCASSWGKSDRGHYEQYFGPGTRLTVT.

The rearrangement links TRBV25-1 to TRBJ2-2, with 7 positions matching TRBD2. Germline V gene data show CDR1 as MGHDK and CDR2 as SYGVNS. V dropped 3 bases and J dropped 4; count of bases not matched to a gene: 5. The CDR3 extends over 15 amino acids. The CDR3 loop reads CASSEASGATGELFF. The CDR3 DNA reads TGTGCCAGCAGTGAGGCTAGCGGAGCCACCGGGGAGCTGTTTTTT. The variable domain in full, with the rest retrieved from reference TRBV25-1 and TRBJ2-2, is EADIYQTPRYLVIGTGKKITLECSQTMGHDKMYWYQQDPGMELHLIHYSYGVNSTEKGDLSSESTVSRIRTEHFPLTLESARPSHTSQYLCASSEASGATGELFFGEGSRLTVL.

The rearrangement uses TRBV18 and TRBJ1-1; 10 bases align to TRBD1. Losses at the gene ends were 5 bases for V and 5 bases for J; bases not matched to a gene: 5. The germline V gene has CDR1 KGHSH and CDR2 LQKENI. The CDR3 extends over 14 amino acids. Here the CDR3 DNA reads TGTGCCAGCTCATCGGGACAGGGGCGGACTGAAGCTTTCTTT. Its translation is CASSSGQGRTEAFF. Supplemented by reference TRBV18 and TRBJ1-1, the full variable domain reads NAGVMQNPRHLVRRRGQEARLRCSPMKGHSHVYWYRQLPEEGLKFMVYLQKENIIDESGMPKERFSAEFPKEGPSILRIQQVVRGDSAAYFCASSSGQGRTEAFFGQGTRLTVV.